The T cell receptor (beta chain) under discussion was sequenced for a study of vaccination effects on CD4 cells after COVID-19. This clone was seen a handful of times. As yet, its antigen is unknown. This CDR3 is 13 amino acids long. Trimming took 5 bases from V and 5 from J; bases not matched to a gene: 5. Germline CDR1 is KGHSH and CDR2 is LQKENI. Assay used: immunoSEQ multiplex PCR; TCRdb lists only in-frame clones, some missing. Of under 40,000 clones listed, 70% to 85% are singletons. ViraFEST assay sequencing came after antigen-specific CD4+ T cells were expanded with viral peptide pools. Scientists isolated CD4+ T cells after a roughly ten-day culture period ended. The participants, recipients of two vaccine doses, got either BNT162b2 or mRNA-1273.

The sequences come from CD4+ T cells from PBMCs cultured with HCoV-NL63 spike peptides, collected after COVID-19 vaccination. The rearrangement joins TRBV18 to TRBJ2-7, with 8 nucleotides matching TRBD1. The sequence came from a human donor who received a COVID-19 vaccine. Some clones in this sample may be carry-over from other donors' samples. The CDR3 is CASSSQGANEQYV. The CDR3 nucleotides read TGTGCCAGCTCATCCCAGGGGGCTAACGAGCAGTACGTC.